Shown below are 26 T cell receptor beta chains from a single sample sequenced in a study of T cell responses to AZD1222 COVID-19 vaccine. Generated by immunoSEQ multiplex PCR, the TCRdb table keeps only in-frame clones and is missing some. The sample records some 83,000 clones, about 89% being singletons. Sequencing used peripheral blood, obtained 28 days after the second AZD1222 dose. Every receptor here comes from an adult who received the AZD1222 COVID-19 vaccine.

The gene calls are TRBV18 and TRBJ2-7, with 7 bases fitting TRBD1. CDR3 length: 13 amino acids. The germline V gene encodes CDR1 KGHSH and CDR2 LQKENI. V dropped 5 bases and J dropped 3; count of bases not matched to a gene: 4. CDR3 DNA sequence: TGTGCCAGCTCAAGACAGGGTGGCTACGAGCAGTACTTC. Translated: CASSRQGGYEQYF.

The gene calls are TRBV27 and TRBJ1-1; a possible D gene is TRBD1 (5 bases). V lost 0 bases and J lost 0, with 5 bases in between. There are 14 residues in the CDR3. Per germline, CDR1 MNHEY and CDR2 SMNVEV (reference sequence). The CDR3 sequence is CASSLSGVNTEAFF. CDR3 in DNA: TGTGCCAGCAGTTTATCGGGGGTGAACACTGAAGCTTTCTTT.

This chain joins TRBV19 and TRBJ2-1; D might be TRBD1 (6 bases). V was shortened by 3 bases and J by 1 base, with 10 bases between the two germline ends. The germline gives CDR1 LNHDA, CDR2 SQIVND (reference sequence). The CDR3 contains 15 residues. CDR3 coding DNA: TGTGCCAGTAGTATCACAGGGTCTTCCTACAATGAGCAGTTCTTC. It is translated as CASSITGSSYNEQFF.

The V and J genes are TRBV30 and TRBJ2-7; no reliable D call. The CDR3 has 13 residues. CDR1 and CDR2 (germline): GTSNPN, SVGIG (reference sequence). Trimming shortened V by 3 bases and J by 2 bases, and 11 bases separated the two germline ends. The CDR3 reads CAWRLDTAYEQYF. CDR3 DNA: TGTGCCTGGAGACTTGACACTGCCTACGAGCAGTACTTC.

The chain carries TRBV7-8 and TRBJ1-5; D is perhaps TRBD1 (5 bases). The germline CDR1 and CDR2 sequences are SGHVS and FQNEAQ. Deletions cut 1 base from V and 0 bases from J, with 13 bases between. CDR3 size: 17 residues. This CDR3 reads CASSLGRGRDSNQPQHF. The CDR3 region has the DNA TGTGCCAGCAGCTTAGGGAGGGGCCGGGATAGCAATCAGCCCCAGCATTTT. Full variable domain (missing parts from reference TRBV7-8 and TRBJ1-5): GAGVSQSPRYKVAKRGQDVALRCDPISGHVSLFWYQQALGQGPEFLTYFQNEAQLDKSGLPSDRFFAERPEGSVSTLKIQRTQQEDSAVYLCASSLGRGRDSNQPQHFGDGTRLSIL.

The J gene is TRBJ2-1, the V gene TRBV4-3; D call uncertain. The V and J ends lost 0 bases and 5 bases respectively, with 5 bases between them. The CDR3 contains 13 residues. Per the germline V gene, CDR1 is LGHNA and CDR2 is YSLEER. The CDR3: CASSQESDNEQFF. The CDR3 nucleotides are TGCGCCAGCAGCCAAGAAAGCGACAATGAGCAGTTCTTC.

The chain recombines TRBV5-1 with TRBJ2-1; D unresolved. Trimming pared 4 bases from V and 8 bases from J, leaving 16 bases between. The length of the CDR3 is 14 residues. Germline CDR1 reads SGHRS; CDR2 reads YFSETQ. CDR3 sequence reads: CASSPAANFDEQFF. The DNA for the CDR3 is TGCGCCAGCAGCCCGGCGGCTAACTTCGATGAGCAGTTCTTC.

V usage is TRBV9 and J usage is TRBJ2-7, with D maybe TRBD1 (5 bases). CDR3 length: 14 amino acids. Per the germline V gene, CDR1 is SGDLS and CDR2 is YYNGEE. V lost 4 bases and J lost 2, with 13 bases in between. The CDR3 protein is CASSLHRFPYEQYF. Written as DNA, the CDR3 is TGTGCCAGCAGCCTCCACAGGTTCCCCTACGAGCAGTACTTC.

For this clone: The junction and the germline gene differ at one end; a read error may be behind it. The chain recombines TRBV14 with TRBJ1-2; D is possibly TRBD1 (6 bases). CDR1 is SGHDN and CDR2 is FVKESK in the germline V gene. This CDR3 contains 15 residues. The CDR3 sequence is CASSEEPTGYYGYTF. The CDR3 region has the DNA TGTGCCAGCAGCGAAGAACCGACAGGTTACTATGGCTACACCTTC.

V usage is TRBV28 and J usage is TRBJ2-7, with TRBD2 as a possible D gene (5 bases). Germline CDR1 MDHEN, CDR2 SYDVKM. Trimming took 5 bases from V and 10 from J, leaving 21 bases between them. The CDR3 loop spans 14 amino acids. CDR3 DNA sequence: TGTGCCAGCAGTCCGCGGAGGTCCCCACTAGAACAGTACTTC. It specifies CASSPRRSPLEQYF.

This chain links TRBV5-1 with TRBJ1-1; perhaps TRBD1 as D (5 bases). Trimming removed 2 bases from V and 1 base from J, with 15 bases in between. Germline loops: CDR1 SGHRS, CDR2 YFSETQ. CDR3 length: 16 residues. The CDR3, as DNA: TGCGCCAGCAGCTTCTTAGCCGGGACGGGGAACACTGAAGCTTTCTTT. It codes for CASSFLAGTGNTEAFF.

The CDR3 is CASSYSWGGTEAFF. The CDR3 region has the DNA TGTGCCAGCAGCTACTCCTGGGGGGGAACTGAAGCTTTCTTT. The chain couples TRBV7-9 to TRBJ1-1, with a possible D match to TRBD1 (5 bases). Per germline, CDR1 SEHNR and CDR2 FQNEAQ (reference sequence). The length of the CDR3 is 14 residues. V was shortened by 4 bases and J by 5 bases, with 14 bases between the two germline ends.

The chain is built from TRBV27 and TRBJ2-7; either TRBD1 or TRBD2 may fit D (5 bases each). The CDR3 is made up of 15 amino acids. Germline CDR1 reads MNHEY; CDR2 reads SMNVEV (reference sequence). The V and J ends lost 5 bases and 4 bases respectively, with 18 bases between them. CDR3 region: CASSVGTPKLYEQYF. For the CDR3, the DNA is TGTGCCAGCAGTGTGGGGACCCCCAAGTTATACGAGCAGTACTTC.

This sequence joins TRBV7-3 and TRBJ1-6; unclear D gene. Between the trimmed V and J ends, which lost 5 bases and 4 bases, there was a span of 9 bases. Looked up from germline, CDR1 is SGHTA and CDR2 is FQGTGA. The CDR3 loop spans 14 amino acids. The chain's CDR3 is CASSPQKYNSPLHF. As DNA, the CDR3 is TGTGCCAGCAGCCCTCAGAAGTATAATTCACCCCTCCACTTT. Variable domain in full (rest from reference TRBV7-3 and TRBJ1-6): GAGVSQTPSNKVTEKGKYVELRCDPISGHTALYWYRQSLGQGPEFLIYFQGTGAADDSGLPNDRFFAVRPEGSVSTLKIQRTERGDSAVYLCASSPQKYNSPLHFGNGTRLTVT.

The chain uses TRBV6-1 and TRBJ2-5, with a weak D call TRBD2 (6 bases). V was pared by 2 bases and J by 6 bases, with 22 bases between. The germline CDR1 and CDR2 sequences are MNHNS and SASEGT. This CDR3 spans 17 amino acids. CDR3 region: CASSEMPGVRERKTQYF. The CDR3 DNA reads as TGTGCCAGCAGTGAAATGCCGGGGGTGAGGGAAAGAAAGACCCAGTACTTC.

This sequence joins TRBV21-1 and TRBJ1-2; TRBD1, the D gene given by the table, was not confirmed from the DNA. TRBV21-1 is described as a pseudogene. The CDR3 consists of 15 residues. The CDR3 sequence is CASSAWDSSPYGYTF. The CDR3, as DNA: TGTGCCAGCAGCGCCTGGGACAGTTCCCCTTATGGCTACACCTTC.

The rearrangement joins TRBV9 to TRBJ2-1; TRBD2 aligns across 8 bases. Germline V gene sequence: CDR1 SGDLS, CDR2 YYNGEE. V trimming: 4 bases; J trimming: 8 bases; junction bases outside the gene matches: 20. This CDR3 comprises 18 residues. This CDR3 reads CASSSHGQRGPPGDEQFF. CDR3 coding DNA: TGTGCCAGCAGCTCCCACGGCCAGCGGGGGCCTCCTGGGGATGAGCAGTTCTTC.

The V call is TRBV19, the J call TRBJ2-2; the match to TRBD1 covers 9 bases. Germline CDR1 reads LNHDA; CDR2 reads SQIVND (reference sequence). There are 17 residues in the CDR3. The ends lost 7 bases at V and 7 bases at J; junction bases unmatched: 16. In DNA, the CDR3 is TGTGCCAGTAAAACGAGTTCGGGACAGGGAATTGGCGGGGAGCTGTTTTTT. Translation: CASKTSSGQGIGGELFF.

The CDR3 loop is CASSNTGLAYEQYF. CDR3 DNA sequence: TGTGCCAGCAGTAATACAGGGTTGGCCTACGAGCAGTACTTC. The chain combines TRBV7-8 with TRBJ2-7, with D possibly TRBD1 on 6 matching bases. Germline CDR1 SGHVS, CDR2 FQNEAQ. This CDR3 is built from 14 residues. The V end was cut by 6 bases, the J end by 2 bases, with 14 bases between.

The chain employs TRBV7-3 and TRBJ1-1; D might be TRBD1 (6 bases). V lost 2 bases, J lost 7 bases, and 14 bases lay in between. The germline V gene encodes CDR1 SGHTA and CDR2 FQGTGA. CDR3 length: 14 amino acids. The CDR3 sequence: CASSLVGGESEAFF. DNA for the CDR3: TGTGCCAGCAGCTTAGTGGGGGGCGAAAGTGAAGCTTTCTTT.

About this clone itself: The identical CDR3 is also encoded by other nucleotide sequences in the sample. V usage is TRBV6-5 and J usage is TRBJ1-1; no definite D call. CDR1 and CDR2 (germline): MNHEY, SVGAGI. V lost 6 bases and J 5 bases, leaving 7 bases between the germline ends. The CDR3 covers 11 residues. The DNA of the CDR3 is TGTGCCAGCAGCCTAGGGACTGAAGCTTTCTTT. Amino acids: CASSLGTEAFF.

The chain links TRBV20-1 to TRBJ1-2; unclear D gene. The CDR3 has 12 amino acids. The V end was cut by 3 bases, the J end by 2 bases, with 7 bases between. The germline CDR1 and CDR2 sequences are DFQATT and SNEGSKA (reference sequence). CDR3 amino acids: CSASAQNYGYTF. CDR3 DNA: TGCAGTGCTAGTGCGCAGAACTATGGCTACACCTTC.

The CDR3 DNA sequence: TGTGCCAGCAGCCAAAATTCAGGGTTTGGGCAGCCCCAGCATTTT. Its translation is CASSQNSGFGQPQHF. The J gene is TRBJ1-5, the V gene TRBV3-1 (or the pseudogene TRBV3-2); tentative D call: TRBD1 (5 bases). Trimming stripped 2 bases from V and 7 bases from J, with 15 bases between. This CDR3 has 15 residues. Germline assignment: CDR1 LGHDT and CDR2 YNNKEL (reference sequence).

The CDR3 reads CASSLIAGSAYEQYF. DNA for the CDR3: TGTGCCAGCAGCTTGATTGCAGGGTCGGCCTACGAGCAGTACTTC. The genes are TRBV5-4 and TRBJ2-7; tentatively, D is TRBD1 (5 bases). V was clipped by 1 base and J by 2 bases, with 13 bases between them. CDR1 SGHNT and CDR2 YYREEE come from the germline V gene (reference sequence). The CDR3 runs 15 residues.

This rearrangement joins TRBV7-8 to TRBJ1-1; D is possibly TRBD1 (5 bases). The CDR3 length is 16 residues. V was clipped by 4 bases and J by 0 bases, with 15 bases between them. Germline CDR1 is SGHVS and CDR2 is FQNEAQ. Written as DNA, the CDR3 is TGTGCCAGCAGCTGGCCTCGGGACGGAATGAACACTGAAGCTTTCTTT. The encoded protein is CASSWPRDGMNTEAFF.

This chain joins TRBV6-5 and TRBJ2-3; D not certain. This CDR3 is 15 amino acids long. The V end was cut by 2 bases, the J end by 4 bases, with 13 bases between. Germline-derived CDR1 and CDR2 are MNHEY and SVGAGI. The CDR3 bases are TGTGCCAGCAGTTACGGTGTCGGCGGAGCAGATACGCAGTATTTT. Translated: CASSYGVGGADTQYF.